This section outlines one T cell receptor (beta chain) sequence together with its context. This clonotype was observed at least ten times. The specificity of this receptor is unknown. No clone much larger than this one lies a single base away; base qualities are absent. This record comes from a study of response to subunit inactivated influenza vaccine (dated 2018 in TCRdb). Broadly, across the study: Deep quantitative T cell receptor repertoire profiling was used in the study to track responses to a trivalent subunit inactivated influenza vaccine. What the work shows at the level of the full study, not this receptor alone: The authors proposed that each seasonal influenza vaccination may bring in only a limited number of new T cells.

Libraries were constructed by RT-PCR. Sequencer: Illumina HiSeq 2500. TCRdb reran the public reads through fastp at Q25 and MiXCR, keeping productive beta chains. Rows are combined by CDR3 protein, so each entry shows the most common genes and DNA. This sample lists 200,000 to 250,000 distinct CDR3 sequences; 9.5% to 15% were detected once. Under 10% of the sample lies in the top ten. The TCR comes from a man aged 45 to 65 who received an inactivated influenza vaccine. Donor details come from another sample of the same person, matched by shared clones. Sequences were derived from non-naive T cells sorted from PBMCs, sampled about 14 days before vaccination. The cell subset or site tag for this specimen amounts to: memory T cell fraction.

The sequenced DNA is TGTGCCAGCAGTTACTGGGGCGGGTCCTACAATGAGCAGTTCTTC. It is translated as CASSYWGGSYNEQFF. Here the chain combines TRBV6-2 or TRBV6-3 and TRBJ2-1, with the D segment possibly TRBD1 or TRBD2, each aligning over 5 bases. Inclusive of the bounding cysteine and phenylalanine, the CDR3 is 15 residues long. The sequence is cut down to CDR3 DNA, 45 bases in frame from base 1. The CDR1 and CDR2 encoded by the germline V gene are MNHEY and SVGEGT. V drops 1 base and J drops 1 base, leaving 8 bases in between.